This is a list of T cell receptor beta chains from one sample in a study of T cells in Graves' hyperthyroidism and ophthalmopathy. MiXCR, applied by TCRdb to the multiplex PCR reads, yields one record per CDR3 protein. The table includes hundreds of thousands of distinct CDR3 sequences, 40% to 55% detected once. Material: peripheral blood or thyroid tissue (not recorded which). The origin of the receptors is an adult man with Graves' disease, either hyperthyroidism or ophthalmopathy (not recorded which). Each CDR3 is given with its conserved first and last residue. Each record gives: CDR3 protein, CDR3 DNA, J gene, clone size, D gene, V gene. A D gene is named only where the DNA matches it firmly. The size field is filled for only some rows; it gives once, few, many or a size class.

cdr3_aa: CSASGGAYEQYF; cdr3_nt: TGCAGTGCTAGCGGGGGGGCCTACGAGCAGTACTTC; j_call: TRBJ2-7; clone_size: -; d_call: TRBD2; v_call: TRBV20-1
cdr3_aa: CSVGSSRNQPQHF; cdr3_nt: TGCAGCGTGGGGTCTAGCAGGAATCAGCCCCAGCATTTT; j_call: TRBJ1-5; clone_size: -; d_call: -; v_call: TRBV29-1
cdr3_aa: CASRPTGVFNQPQHF; cdr3_nt: TGTGCCAGTAGACCCACAGGGGTGTTCAATCAGCCCCAGCATTTT; j_call: TRBJ1-5; clone_size: -; d_call: TRBD1; v_call: TRBV19
cdr3_aa: CASSFRGGGNQPQHF; cdr3_nt: TGTGCCAGCAGCTTCAGGGGAGGGGGCAATCAGCCCCAGCATTTT; j_call: TRBJ1-5; clone_size: many; d_call: -; v_call: TRBV7-2
cdr3_aa: CSATRQGDRGYTF; cdr3_nt: TGCAGTGCCACGAGACAGGGAGACCGTGGCTACACCTTC; j_call: TRBJ1-2; clone_size: few; d_call: TRBD1; v_call: TRBV20-1
cdr3_aa: CAISEGAGKSYEQYF; cdr3_nt: TGTGCCATCAGTGAGGGGGCGGGGAAGTCCTACGAGCAGTACTTC; j_call: TRBJ2-7; clone_size: many; d_call: -; v_call: TRBV10-3
cdr3_aa: CASSLQGLLAEKLFF; cdr3_nt: TGTGCCAGCAGCCTCCAGGGCCTACTTGCTGAAAAACTGTTTTTT; j_call: TRBJ1-4; clone_size: -; d_call: -; v_call: TRBV7-2
cdr3_aa: CASSFGSPSSYNSPLHF; cdr3_nt: TGTGCCAGCAGTTTTGGGTCACCAAGCTCCTATAATTCACCCCTCCACTTT; j_call: TRBJ1-6; clone_size: few; d_call: -; v_call: TRBV12-3/TRBV12-4
cdr3_aa: CASSGRGGTEAFF; cdr3_nt: TGTGCCAGCAGCGGCAGAGGGGGCACTGAAGCTTTCTTT; j_call: TRBJ1-1; clone_size: -; d_call: -; v_call: TRBV7-9
cdr3_aa: CASGLDGKYGYTF; cdr3_nt: TGTGCCAGCGGCTTGGATGGGAAGTATGGCTACACCTTC; j_call: TRBJ1-2; clone_size: -; d_call: -; v_call: TRBV11-2
cdr3_aa: CASSLVQGLRGYTF; cdr3_nt: TGTGCCAGCAGCTTAGTCCAGGGATTAAGGGGCTACACCTTC; j_call: TRBJ1-2; clone_size: -; d_call: -; v_call: TRBV7-2
cdr3_aa: CATKQGDSSYEQYF; cdr3_nt: TGTGCCACCAAGCAGGGGGACAGTTCCTACGAGCAGTACTTC; j_call: TRBJ2-7; clone_size: few; d_call: TRBD1; v_call: TRBV19
cdr3_aa: CASSAGQTNQPQHF; cdr3_nt: TGTGCCAGCAGCGCCGGACAGACGAATCAGCCCCAGCATTTT; j_call: TRBJ1-5; clone_size: -; d_call: -; v_call: TRBV9
cdr3_aa: CASKRSASGSSSPLHF; cdr3_nt: TGTGCCAGCAAGAGGTCGGCGTCAGGGAGTAGTTCACCCCTCCACTTT; j_call: TRBJ1-6; clone_size: -; d_call: -; v_call: TRBV14
cdr3_aa: CASSIGAVSGANVLTF; cdr3_nt: TGTGCCAGTAGTATAGGGGCAGTCTCTGGGGCCAACGTCCTGACTTTC; j_call: TRBJ2-6; clone_size: -; d_call: -; v_call: TRBV19
cdr3_aa: CAIGTGGTGELFF; cdr3_nt: TGTGCCATCGGGACAGGGGGGACCGGGGAGCTGTTTTTT; j_call: TRBJ2-2; clone_size: -; d_call: TRBD1; v_call: TRBV24-1
cdr3_aa: CASSPLPRDDHSYEQYF; cdr3_nt: TGCGCCAGCAGCCCACTTCCCCGGGACGATCACTCCTACGAGCAGTACTTC; j_call: TRBJ2-7; clone_size: -; d_call: -; v_call: TRBV7-9
cdr3_aa: CASSLGAGQARNSPLHF; cdr3_nt: TGTGCCAGCAGCTTAGGGGCGGGGCAGGCGCGTAATTCACCCCTCCACTTT; j_call: TRBJ1-6; clone_size: -; d_call: -; v_call: TRBV7-8
cdr3_aa: CASPAIPYEQYF; cdr3_nt: TGTGCCAGCCCGGCTATCCCCTACGAGCAGTACTTC; j_call: TRBJ2-7; clone_size: -; d_call: -; v_call: TRBV2
cdr3_aa: CASSYAGETQYF; cdr3_nt: TGTGCCAGCAGTTACGCGGGAGAGACCCAGTACTTC; j_call: TRBJ2-5; clone_size: -; d_call: -; v_call: TRBV6-5
cdr3_aa: CASTLTSGTFYEQYF; cdr3_nt: TGTGCCAGCACCCTGACTAGCGGGACATTCTACGAGCAGTACTTC; j_call: TRBJ2-7; clone_size: -; d_call: TRBD2; v_call: TRBV5-4
cdr3_aa: CSAGTDYGYTF; cdr3_nt: TGCAGCGCCGGGACCGACTATGGCTACACCTTC; j_call: TRBJ1-2; clone_size: many; d_call: -; v_call: TRBV29-1
cdr3_aa: CASSLSGTSGNTQYF; cdr3_nt: TGTGCCAGCAGCTTATCCGGGACTAGCGGGAATACGCAGTATTTT; j_call: TRBJ2-3; clone_size: -; d_call: TRBD2; v_call: TRBV7-9
cdr3_aa: CSIQELNEKLFF; cdr3_nt: TGCAGCATACAGGAGCTCAATGAAAAACTGTTTTTT; j_call: TRBJ1-4; clone_size: many; d_call: -; v_call: TRBV29-1
cdr3_aa: CASSVAGGNYEQYF; cdr3_nt: TGTGCCAGCAGCGTAGCGGGAGGGAACTACGAGCAGTACTTC; j_call: TRBJ2-7; clone_size: many; d_call: TRBD2; v_call: TRBV9
cdr3_aa: CSARADRNSPLHF; cdr3_nt: TGCAGTGCTAGGGCAGACAGAAATTCACCCCTCCACTTT; j_call: TRBJ1-6; clone_size: many; d_call: -; v_call: TRBV20-1
cdr3_aa: CSANWGPLIGEQYF; cdr3_nt: TGCAGTGCTAATTGGGGACCGCTGATTGGCGAGCAGTACTTC; j_call: TRBJ2-7; clone_size: -; d_call: -; v_call: TRBV20-1
cdr3_aa: CATSRASGANVLTF; cdr3_nt: TGTGCCACCAGCAGGGCCTCTGGGGCCAACGTCCTGACTTTC; j_call: TRBJ2-6; clone_size: many; d_call: -; v_call: TRBV15
cdr3_aa: CSVAVGPNEKLFF; cdr3_nt: TGCAGCGTTGCGGTAGGGCCTAATGAAAAACTGTTTTTT; j_call: TRBJ1-4; clone_size: many; d_call: -; v_call: TRBV29-1
cdr3_aa: CASSLGGTVLGYTF; cdr3_nt: TGTGCCAGCAGCTTAGGAGGGACAGTCCTTGGCTACACCTTC; j_call: TRBJ1-2; clone_size: -; d_call: TRBD1; v_call: TRBV11-3
cdr3_aa: CASSFYSRPGTGVGNTIYF; cdr3_nt: TGTGCCAGCAGCTTCTACTCAAGGCCCGGGACAGGGGTAGGAAACACCATATATTTT; j_call: TRBJ1-3; clone_size: -; d_call: TRBD1; v_call: TRBV7-9
cdr3_aa: CASSDGLAGGGYEQYF; cdr3_nt: TGTGCCAGCAGTGACGGGCTAGCGGGAGGGGGCTACGAGCAGTACTTC; j_call: TRBJ2-7; clone_size: many; d_call: TRBD2; v_call: TRBV2
cdr3_aa: CASSPTGCWAFNYGYTF; cdr3_nt: TGTGCCAGCAGCCCTACAGGGTGCTGGGCTTTTAACTATGGCTACACCTTC; j_call: TRBJ1-2; clone_size: -; d_call: -; v_call: TRBV7-3